Included here is one TCR beta chain sequence, with context. The antigen remains undetermined. This record belongs to a study of cytomegalovirus exposure and HLA in healthy donors. Broader study findings: Common viral pathogens were later found to be apparently linked to several of the most significant clusters.

Trimming shortened V by 1 base and J by 6 bases, and 12 bases separated the two germline ends. Germline V CDR1 and CDR2: MGHRA, YSYEKL. There are 14 residues in the CDR3. The primer mix had 60 Vbeta and 13 Jbeta primers. The repertoire was sequenced with immunoSEQ multiplex PCR; TCRdb's copy has only in-frame clones and lacks some. The repertoire holds some 120,000 clones, about 86% seen once, with around 2.3% in the top ten. The sample taken for sequencing was PBMCs. This receptor was taken from a woman between 40 and 55 years old in good health and CMV-seronegative. This sequence joins TRBV4-1 and TRBJ1-1; D call uncertain. DNA for the CDR3: TGCGCCAGCAGCCAAGTATCGGGGAAAGCTGAAGCTTTCTTT. Amino acids: CASSQVSGKAEAFF.